The source of this TCR beta chain is a study of blood T cell repertoires in COVID-19. As originally analysed: Amplification of reference gene primers was used by the study to estimate nucleated cell counts. The method was immunoSEQ multiplex PCR; TCRdb's version includes in-frame clones alone and lacks a portion of them. V, J and clone size reflect that table, while D and trimming were determined from the DNA. The sample carries a few hundred thousand clones, around 90% recorded once. The source material was peripheral blood. This sequence was found in a man younger than 35 with active or convalescent COVID-19.

In nucleotides, the CDR3 is TGCGCCAGCGCGGCTGGACTAGCGGGCGTGGTGTACAATGAGCAGTTCTTC. It encodes CASAAGLAGVVYNEQFF. This chain links TRBV4-1 with TRBJ2-1; TRBD2 agrees at 11 bases. Germline V gene sequence: CDR1 MGHRA, CDR2 YSYEKL. The CDR3 runs to 17 residues. V lost 8 bases and J lost 4; bases outside the gene matches: 13.